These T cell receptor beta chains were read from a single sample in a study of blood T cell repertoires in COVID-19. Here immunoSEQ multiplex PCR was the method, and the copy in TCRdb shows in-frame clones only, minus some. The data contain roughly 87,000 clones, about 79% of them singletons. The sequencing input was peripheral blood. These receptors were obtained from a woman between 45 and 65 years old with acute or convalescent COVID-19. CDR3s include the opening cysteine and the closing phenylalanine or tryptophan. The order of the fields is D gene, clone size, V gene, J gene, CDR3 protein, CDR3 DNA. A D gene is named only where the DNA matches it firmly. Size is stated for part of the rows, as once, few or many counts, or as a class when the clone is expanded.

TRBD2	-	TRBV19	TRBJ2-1	CASSMQGLAAVNEQFF	TGTGCCAGTAGTATGCAGGGACTAGCGGCGGTCAATGAGCAGTTCTTC
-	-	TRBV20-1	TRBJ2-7	CSASERGLSYEQYF	TGCAGTGCTAGTGAAAGGGGATTATCCTACGAGCAGTACTTC
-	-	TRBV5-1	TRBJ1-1	CASSSRGLQNTEAFF	TGCGCCAGCAGCTCCAGGGGTCTACAGAACACTGAAGCTTTCTTT
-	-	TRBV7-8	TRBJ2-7	CASSLKPSDSSYEQYF	TGTGCCAGCAGCTTAAAGCCCTCGGACAGTTCCTACGAGCAGTACTTC
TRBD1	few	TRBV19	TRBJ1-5	CASISRQGAGQPQHF	TGTGCCAGTATATCGAGACAGGGGGCAGGTCAGCCCCAGCATTTT
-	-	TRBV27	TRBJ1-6	CASTLVPNNSPLHF	TGTGCCAGCACCCTAGTGCCAAATAATTCACCCCTCCACTTT
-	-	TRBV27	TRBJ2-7	CASSLGPTYEQYF	TGTGCCAGCAGTTTAGGGCCGACCTACGAGCAGTACTTC
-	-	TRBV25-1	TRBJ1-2	CALQGYGYTF	TGTGCTTTGCAGGGTTATGGCTACACCTTC
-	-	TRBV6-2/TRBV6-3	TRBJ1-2	CASSYTPQKGDYGYTF	TGTGCCAGCAGTTATACCCCCCAGAAAGGGGACTATGGCTACACCTTC
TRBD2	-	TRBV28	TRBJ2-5	CASSFLAEGETQYF	TGTGCCAGCAGTTTCCTAGCGGAGGGGGAGACCCAGTACTTC
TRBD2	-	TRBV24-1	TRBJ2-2	CATSDWGLAGGDPGELFF	TGTGCCACCAGTGATTGGGGACTAGCGGGGGGAGACCCCGGGGAGCTGTTTTTT
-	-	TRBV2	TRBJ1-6	CASSDAGINNSPLHF	TGTGCCAGCAGTGATGCAGGGATTAATAATTCACCCCTCCACTTT
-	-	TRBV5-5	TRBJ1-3	CASSLAVLYRSSGNTIYF	TGTGCCAGCAGCTTGGCAGTCCTGTACAGATCATCTGGAAACACCATATATTTT
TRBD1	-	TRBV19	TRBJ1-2	CASKITGQDYGYTF	TGTGCCAGTAAAATAACTGGACAGGATTATGGCTACACCTTC
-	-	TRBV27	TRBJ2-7	CASSPLDGGGFYEQYF	TGTGCCAGCAGCCCCCTCGACGGGGGTGGTTTCTACGAGCAGTACTTC
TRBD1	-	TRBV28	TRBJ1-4	CASSPGQGREKLFF	TGTGCCAGCAGCCCGGGACAGGGAAGGGAAAAACTGTTTTTT
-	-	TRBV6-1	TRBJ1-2	CASSERTFYGYTF	TGTGCCAGCAGTGAAAGGACTTTCTATGGCTACACCTTC